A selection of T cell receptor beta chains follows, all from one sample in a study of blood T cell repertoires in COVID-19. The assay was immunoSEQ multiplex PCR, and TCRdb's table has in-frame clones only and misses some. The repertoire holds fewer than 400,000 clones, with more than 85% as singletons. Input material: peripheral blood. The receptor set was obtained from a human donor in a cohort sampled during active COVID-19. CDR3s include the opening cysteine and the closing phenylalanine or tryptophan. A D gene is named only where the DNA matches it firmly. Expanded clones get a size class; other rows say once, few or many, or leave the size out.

CDR3aa: CATSRRLAGDRDNEQFF
CDR3nt: TGTGCCACCAGCAGACGACTAGCGGGAGATAGAGACAATGAGCAGTTCTTC
d_gene: TRBD2
abundance: NA
v_gene: TRBV15
j_gene: TRBJ2-1

CDR3aa: CSVKQGATDTQYF
CDR3nt: TGCAGCGTTAAACAGGGGGCCACAGATACGCAGTATTTT
d_gene: TRBD1
abundance: NA
v_gene: TRBV29-1
j_gene: TRBJ2-3

CDR3aa: CASSSRVRAGANNEQFF
CDR3nt: TGTGCCAGCAGCTCTCGGGTTCGGGCAGGGGCTAACAATGAGCAGTTCTTC
d_gene: NA
abundance: NA
v_gene: TRBV7-8
j_gene: TRBJ2-1

CDR3aa: CASSPYLGLAGGPGVTDTQYF
CDR3nt: TGTGCCAGCAGCCCCTACCTTGGGCTAGCGGGAGGGCCTGGAGTCACAGATACGCAGTATTTT
d_gene: TRBD2
abundance: NA
v_gene: TRBV3-1/TRBV3-2
j_gene: TRBJ2-3

CDR3aa: CASSVYYTDTQYF
CDR3nt: TGTGCCAGTAGTGTATACTACACAGATACGCAGTATTTT
d_gene: NA
abundance: NA
v_gene: TRBV19
j_gene: TRBJ2-3

CDR3aa: CASSSADTQYF
CDR3nt: TGTGCCAGCAGCTCGGCAGATACGCAGTATTTT
d_gene: NA
abundance: NA
v_gene: TRBV11-2
j_gene: TRBJ2-3

CDR3aa: CASSQSGALLHGYTF
CDR3nt: TGTGCCAGCAGCCAATCGGGGGCGCTTTTACATGGCTACACCTTC
d_gene: NA
abundance: NA
v_gene: TRBV16
j_gene: TRBJ1-2

CDR3aa: CASSFRQGTGELFF
CDR3nt: TGCGCCAGCAGCTTTAGACAGGGAACCGGGGAGCTGTTTTTT
d_gene: TRBD1
abundance: NA
v_gene: TRBV5-1
j_gene: TRBJ2-2

CDR3aa: CAWSLKGLVASSVLAHNEQFF
CDR3nt: TGTGCCTGGAGCCTTAAGGGACTAGTGGCGTCTAGCGTCTTGGCCCACAATGAGCAGTTCTTC
d_gene: TRBD2
abundance: NA
v_gene: TRBV30
j_gene: TRBJ2-1

CDR3aa: CASSFPGQGAEKLFF
CDR3nt: TGTGCCAGCAGTTTCCCGGGACAGGGGGCAGAAAAACTGTTTTTT
d_gene: TRBD1
abundance: NA
v_gene: TRBV28
j_gene: TRBJ1-4

CDR3aa: CASSLGTSGGAYEQYF
CDR3nt: TGTGCCAGCAGCTTAGGGACTAGCGGGGGGGCCTACGAGCAGTACTTC
d_gene: TRBD2
abundance: NA
v_gene: TRBV7-6
j_gene: TRBJ2-7

CDR3aa: CATSRDRGYPYEQYF
CDR3nt: TGTGCCACCAGCAGGGACAGGGGCTACCCCTACGAGCAGTACTTC
d_gene: TRBD1
abundance: NA
v_gene: TRBV15
j_gene: TRBJ2-7

CDR3aa: CASRLQGHSVFNEQFF
CDR3nt: TGTGCCAGCAGGCTCCAGGGGCATAGTGTTTTCAATGAGCAGTTCTTC
d_gene: NA
abundance: NA
v_gene: TRBV13
j_gene: TRBJ2-1

CDR3aa: CAISEDTSNQPQHF
CDR3nt: TGTGCCATCAGTGAGGACACCTCGAATCAGCCCCAGCATTTT
d_gene: NA
abundance: NA
v_gene: TRBV10-3
j_gene: TRBJ1-5

CDR3aa: CASSQVLPAAGGIYEQYF
CDR3nt: TGCGCCAGCAGCCAAGTTCTACCTGCTGCGGGGGGGATTTACGAGCAGTACTTC
d_gene: TRBD2
abundance: once
v_gene: TRBV4-1
j_gene: TRBJ2-7

CDR3aa: CAGTGPLNTEAFF
CDR3nt: TGTGCCGGGACAGGGCCCTTGAACACTGAAGCTTTCTTT
d_gene: TRBD1
abundance: NA
v_gene: TRBV2
j_gene: TRBJ1-1

CDR3aa: CSVLKTGSNTEAFF
CDR3nt: TGCAGCGTCCTGAAAACAGGGTCGAACACTGAAGCTTTCTTT
d_gene: NA
abundance: NA
v_gene: TRBV29-1
j_gene: TRBJ1-1

CDR3aa: CASVAGTSPSYEQYF
CDR3nt: TGTGCCAGCGTCGCCGGGACTAGTCCTTCCTACGAGCAGTACTTC
d_gene: TRBD2
abundance: NA
v_gene: TRBV2
j_gene: TRBJ2-7

CDR3aa: CASSQSTERGKLFF
CDR3nt: TGTGCCAGCAGTCAATCGACAGAAAGGGGAAAACTGTTTTTT
d_gene: NA
abundance: NA
v_gene: TRBV2
j_gene: TRBJ1-4

CDR3aa: CSVGEGSDRVLYEQYF
CDR3nt: TGCAGCGTTGGAGAGGGGTCGGACAGGGTTTTATACGAGCAGTACTTC
d_gene: TRBD1
abundance: once
v_gene: TRBV29-1
j_gene: TRBJ2-7

CDR3aa: CASSQDWKRRTGELFF
CDR3nt: TGTGCCAGCAGCCAAGACTGGAAGCGCCGTACCGGGGAGCTGTTTTTT
d_gene: NA
abundance: NA
v_gene: TRBV4-2
j_gene: TRBJ2-2

CDR3aa: CSASIGAPYNSPLHF
CDR3nt: TGCAGTGCTAGTATAGGGGCCCCCTATAATTCACCCCTCCACTTT
d_gene: NA
abundance: NA
v_gene: TRBV20-1
j_gene: TRBJ1-6

CDR3aa: CASSNTASEAFF
CDR3nt: TGTGCCAGTAGCAACACCGCTAGTGAAGCTTTCTTT
d_gene: NA
abundance: few
v_gene: TRBV19
j_gene: TRBJ1-1

CDR3aa: CASSPGTGGYEQYF
CDR3nt: TGTGCCAGCTCACCCGGGACGGGAGGATACGAGCAGTACTTC
d_gene: TRBD2
abundance: NA
v_gene: TRBV18
j_gene: TRBJ2-7

CDR3aa: CASSLVREGPGELFF
CDR3nt: TGCGCCAGCAGCTTGGTACGGGAGGGCCCGGGGGAGCTGTTTTTT
d_gene: TRBD2
abundance: NA
v_gene: TRBV5-1
j_gene: TRBJ2-2

CDR3aa: CASSIGTDNQPQHF
CDR3nt: TGCGCCAGCAGTATAGGGACAGACAATCAGCCCCAGCATTTT
d_gene: TRBD1
abundance: NA
v_gene: TRBV4-1
j_gene: TRBJ1-5

CDR3aa: CASSLVFAVDYGYTF
CDR3nt: TGTGCCAGCAGCTTGGTGTTTGCGGTCGACTATGGCTACACCTTC
d_gene: NA
abundance: NA
v_gene: TRBV5-5
j_gene: TRBJ1-2